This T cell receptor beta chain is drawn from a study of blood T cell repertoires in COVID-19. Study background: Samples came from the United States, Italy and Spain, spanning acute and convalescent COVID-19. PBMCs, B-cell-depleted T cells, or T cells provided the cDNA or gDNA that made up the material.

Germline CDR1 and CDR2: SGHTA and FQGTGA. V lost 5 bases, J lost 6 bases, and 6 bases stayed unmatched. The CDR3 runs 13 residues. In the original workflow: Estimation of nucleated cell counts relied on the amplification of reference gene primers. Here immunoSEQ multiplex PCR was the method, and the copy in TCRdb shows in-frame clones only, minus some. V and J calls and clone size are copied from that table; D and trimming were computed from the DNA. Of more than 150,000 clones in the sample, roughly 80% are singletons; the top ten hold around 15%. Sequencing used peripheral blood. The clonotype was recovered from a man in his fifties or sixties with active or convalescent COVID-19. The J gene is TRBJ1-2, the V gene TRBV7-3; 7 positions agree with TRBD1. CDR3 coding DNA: TGTGCCAGCAGCCCCAACCAGGGGGATGGCTACACCTTC. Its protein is CASSPNQGDGYTF.